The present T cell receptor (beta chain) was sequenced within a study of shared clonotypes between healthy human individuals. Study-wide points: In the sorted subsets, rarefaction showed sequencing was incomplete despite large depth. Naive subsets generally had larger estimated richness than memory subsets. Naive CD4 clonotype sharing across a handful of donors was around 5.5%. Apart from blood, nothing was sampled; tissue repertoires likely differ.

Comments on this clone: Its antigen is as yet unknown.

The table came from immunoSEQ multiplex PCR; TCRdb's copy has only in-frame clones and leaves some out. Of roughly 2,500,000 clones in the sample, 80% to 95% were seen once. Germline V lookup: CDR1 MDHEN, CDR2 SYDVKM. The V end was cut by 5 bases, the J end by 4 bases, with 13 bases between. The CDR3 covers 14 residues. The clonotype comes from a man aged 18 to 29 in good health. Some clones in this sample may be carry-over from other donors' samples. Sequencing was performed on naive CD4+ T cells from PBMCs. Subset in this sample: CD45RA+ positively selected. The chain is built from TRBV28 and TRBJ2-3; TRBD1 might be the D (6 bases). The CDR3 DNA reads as TGTGCCAGCAGTCCCTACAGGGCAGCAGATACGCAGTATTTT. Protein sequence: CASSPYRAADTQYF. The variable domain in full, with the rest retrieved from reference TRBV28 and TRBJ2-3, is DVKVTQSSRYLVKRTGEKVFLECVQDMDHENMFWYRQDPGLGLRLIYFSYDVKMKEKGDIPEGYSVSREKKERFSLILESASTNQTSMYLCASSPYRAADTQYFGPGTRLTVL.